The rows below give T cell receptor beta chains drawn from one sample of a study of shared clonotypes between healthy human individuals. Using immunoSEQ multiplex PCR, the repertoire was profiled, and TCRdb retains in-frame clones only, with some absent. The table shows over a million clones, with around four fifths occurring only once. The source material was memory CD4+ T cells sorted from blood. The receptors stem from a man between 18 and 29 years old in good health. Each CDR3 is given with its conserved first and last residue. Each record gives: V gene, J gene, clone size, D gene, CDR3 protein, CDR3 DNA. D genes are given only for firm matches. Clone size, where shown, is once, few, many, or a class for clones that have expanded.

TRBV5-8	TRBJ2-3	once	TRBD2	CASSLDRLAGTDTQYF	TGTGCCAGCAGCCTTGACAGACTAGCGGGCACAGATACGCAGTATTTT
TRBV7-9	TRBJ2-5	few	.	CASSLGRQVQETQYF	TGTGCCAGCAGCTTAGGGCGGCAGGTTCAAGAGACCCAGTACTTC
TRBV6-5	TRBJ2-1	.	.	CASSYRVGRNEQFF	TGTGCCAGCAGTTACAGGGTAGGACGCAATGAGCAGTTCTTC
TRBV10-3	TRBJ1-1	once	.	CAIGDTEAFF	TGTGCCATCGGCGACACTGAAGCTTTCTTT
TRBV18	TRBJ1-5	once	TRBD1	CASSLGTGGNQPQHF	TGTGCCAGCTCCCTTGGGACAGGGGGGAATCAGCCCCAGCATTTT
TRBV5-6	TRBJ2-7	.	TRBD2	CASSLAAGGPYEQYF	TGTGCCAGCAGCTTGGCGGCGGGAGGGCCCTACGAGCAGTACTTC
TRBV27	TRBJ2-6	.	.	CASSPLWTRFSGANVLTF	TGTGCCAGCAGTCCCCTTTGGACACGTTTCTCTGGGGCCAACGTCCTGACTTTC
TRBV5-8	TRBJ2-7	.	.	CASSTPGGQSSYEQYF	TGTGCCAGCAGCACTCCTGGGGGGCAAAGCTCCTACGAGCAGTACTTC
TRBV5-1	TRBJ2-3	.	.	CASSLGDITDTQYF	TGCGCCAGCAGTTTGGGGGACATCACAGATACGCAGTATTTT
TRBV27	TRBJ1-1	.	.	CASHMIGAGDTEAFF	TGTGCCAGTCATATGATTGGGGCCGGGGACACTGAAGCTTTCTTT
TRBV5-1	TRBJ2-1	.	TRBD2	CASSLESSGRNEQFF	TGCGCCAGCAGCTTGGAGTCTAGCGGGAGAAATGAGCAGTTCTTC
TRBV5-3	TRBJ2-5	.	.	CARSSHQTQYF	TGTGCCAGAAGCTCCCACCAAACCCAGTACTTC
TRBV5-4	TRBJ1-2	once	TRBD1	CASTPGQGNGYTF	TGTGCCAGCACTCCGGGACAGGGTAACGGCTACACCTTC
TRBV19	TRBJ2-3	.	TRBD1	CATTDRQTDTQYF	TGTGCCACCACGGACAGGCAGACAGATACGCAGTATTTT
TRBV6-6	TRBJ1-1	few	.	CASSLTAGVNTEAFF	TGTGCCAGCAGCCTCACGGCAGGGGTGAACACTGAAGCTTTCTTT
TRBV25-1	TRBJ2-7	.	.	CASSESGRAYEQYF	TGTGCCAGCAGTGAATCAGGGCGAGCCTACGAGCAGTACTTC